These T cell receptor beta chains were read from a single sample in a study of CD8 T cells in ankylosing spondylitis. TCRdb called the 5' RACE reads again in MiXCR, with one record for every CDR3 protein. The table includes almost 250,000 distinct CDR3 sequences, 32% detected once. Sequences were obtained from blood, either unsorted or a sorted T cell fraction (not recorded which). All receptors come from a male donor with ankylosing spondylitis or in good health (not recorded which). Each CDR3 is given with its conserved first and last residue. D genes are given only for firm matches. Where a row states a size, it is once, few, many or the class of an expanded clone; other rows omit it.

CDR3nt: TGCAGTGCTAAAGGCTACGAGCAGTACTTC
CDR3aa: CSAKGYEQYF
abundance: .
d_gene: .
v_gene: TRBV20-1
j_gene: TRBJ2-7

CDR3nt: TGCGCCAGCAGCTTGAACAATCGGGTGCGTCGGACGGACTACGAGCAGTACTTC
CDR3aa: CASSLNNRVRRTDYEQYF
abundance: few
d_gene: .
v_gene: TRBV5-1
j_gene: TRBJ2-7

CDR3nt: TGCAGTGCTAACAGCGGAGGGACAGGGAGGACAGATACGCAGTATTTT
CDR3aa: CSANSGGTGRTDTQYF
abundance: .
d_gene: TRBD1
v_gene: TRBV20-1
j_gene: TRBJ2-3

CDR3nt: TGTGCCAGCAGCCAACCGGGACGTCAGCCCTCTTTTGATACGCAGTATTTT
CDR3aa: CASSQPGRQPSFDTQYF
abundance: .
d_gene: .
v_gene: TRBV5-6
j_gene: TRBJ2-3

CDR3nt: TGCAGTGCTAGGTTTGGTGGCGCAGATACGCAGTATTTT
CDR3aa: CSARFGGADTQYF
abundance: many
d_gene: .
v_gene: TRBV20-1
j_gene: TRBJ2-3

CDR3nt: TGCGCCAGCAGCTTGGAGGGGGCGAACACCGGGGAGCTGTTTTTT
CDR3aa: CASSLEGANTGELFF
abundance: .
d_gene: .
v_gene: TRBV5-1
j_gene: TRBJ2-2

CDR3nt: TGTGCCAGCAGTCTACAGGGCTTTAACACTGAAGCTTTCTTT
CDR3aa: CASSLQGFNTEAFF
abundance: .
d_gene: .
v_gene: TRBV27
j_gene: TRBJ1-1

CDR3nt: TGTGCCAGCACCGGCCGAGGTGGACAGGGGTTCCACGAGCAGTACTTC
CDR3aa: CASTGRGGQGFHEQYF
abundance: .
d_gene: TRBD1
v_gene: TRBV28
j_gene: TRBJ2-7

CDR3nt: TGTGCCAGCGTTTGGACAGGGCTACCCGGGGCCAACGTCCTGACCTTC
CDR3aa: CASVWTGLPGANVLTF
abundance: .
d_gene: .
v_gene: TRBV21-1
j_gene: TRBJ2-6

CDR3nt: TGCGCCAGCAGCTTACTCACTAGCACGAACACCGGGGAGCTGTTTTTT
CDR3aa: CASSLLTSTNTGELFF
abundance: .
d_gene: .
v_gene: TRBV5-1
j_gene: TRBJ2-2

CDR3nt: TGCGCCAGCAGCTTGGACAGGGGGACCTCCTACGAGCAGTACTTC
CDR3aa: CASSLDRGTSYEQYF
abundance: few
d_gene: TRBD1
v_gene: TRBV5-1
j_gene: TRBJ2-7

CDR3nt: TGTGCCAGCAGTCCGCTAGCGGGGGGACGAACCTACAATGAGCAGTTCTTC
CDR3aa: CASSPLAGGRTYNEQFF
abundance: few
d_gene: TRBD2
v_gene: TRBV12-3/TRBV12-4
j_gene: TRBJ2-1

CDR3nt: TGTGCCAGCAGCGCACCCGGGACAGACTACGAGCAGTACTTC
CDR3aa: CASSAPGTDYEQYF
abundance: .
d_gene: TRBD1
v_gene: TRBV7-9
j_gene: TRBJ2-7

CDR3nt: TGTGCCACCAGGATTACAAGGGGGGCAGATACGCAGTATTTT
CDR3aa: CATRITRGADTQYF
abundance: .
d_gene: .
v_gene: TRBV15
j_gene: TRBJ2-3

CDR3nt: TGCGCCAGCAGCCAAGAGGGCAGGGGGCTGTACGAGCAGTACTTC
CDR3aa: CASSQEGRGLYEQYF
abundance: few
d_gene: TRBD1
v_gene: TRBV4-1
j_gene: TRBJ2-7

CDR3nt: TGTGCCAGCAAAGTGCAGGCTTCAGGCTACGAGCAGTACTTC
CDR3aa: CASKVQASGYEQYF
abundance: .
d_gene: .
v_gene: TRBV6-1
j_gene: TRBJ2-7

CDR3nt: TGTGCCAGCAGTTACCGGCCGGAGGGCAGGGACCACGAGCAGTACTTC
CDR3aa: CASSYRPEGRDHEQYF
abundance: .
d_gene: .
v_gene: TRBV6-5
j_gene: TRBJ2-7

CDR3nt: TGCAGCGTTGAAGATGCCGTCCTGACTTTC
CDR3aa: CSVEDAVLTF
abundance: few
d_gene: .
v_gene: TRBV29-1
j_gene: TRBJ2-6

CDR3nt: TGTGCCAGCAGTTTATGGGTGCAGGGAGGCGAGCAGTACTTC
CDR3aa: CASSLWVQGGEQYF
abundance: .
d_gene: .
v_gene: TRBV28
j_gene: TRBJ2-7

CDR3nt: TGTGCCAGCAGCTTAGCGTGGGATCAGCCCCAGCATTTT
CDR3aa: CASSLAWDQPQHF
abundance: .
d_gene: .
v_gene: TRBV7-8
j_gene: TRBJ1-5

CDR3nt: TGTGCCGCAAAGAGGGGGGAATTGGCAGATACGCAGTATTTT
CDR3aa: CAAKRGELADTQYF
abundance: .
d_gene: .
v_gene: TRBV6-1
j_gene: TRBJ2-3

CDR3nt: TGCAGCGTTGAGTTCGGGGGTGTGGAGACCCAGTACTTC
CDR3aa: CSVEFGGVETQYF
abundance: .
d_gene: .
v_gene: TRBV29-1
j_gene: TRBJ2-5

CDR3nt: TGTGCCAGCAGCTTTCTGCCGGGACAGGGGCCAGATACGCAGTATTTT
CDR3aa: CASSFLPGQGPDTQYF
abundance: .
d_gene: TRBD1
v_gene: TRBV6-1
j_gene: TRBJ2-3

CDR3nt: TGTGCCACCAGAACTACTAGCGGACGGTCCTACGAGCAGTACTTC
CDR3aa: CATRTTSGRSYEQYF
abundance: .
d_gene: TRBD2
v_gene: TRBV10-3
j_gene: TRBJ2-7

CDR3nt: TGCAGTGCTGGGTCCCCTTCCGGCCGGGAGGGGGAGACCCAGTACTTC
CDR3aa: CSAGSPSGREGETQYF
abundance: .
d_gene: TRBD2
v_gene: TRBV20-1
j_gene: TRBJ2-5

CDR3nt: TGCAGTGCTAAAACCCCGGGACAGCCATTTCAAGAGACCCAGTACTTC
CDR3aa: CSAKTPGQPFQETQYF
abundance: few
d_gene: TRBD1
v_gene: TRBV20-1
j_gene: TRBJ2-5

CDR3nt: TGTGCCAGCAGTTTGTCGGGACAGGGGCAAGAGACCCAGTACTTC
CDR3aa: CASSLSGQGQETQYF
abundance: .
d_gene: TRBD1
v_gene: TRBV28
j_gene: TRBJ2-5

CDR3nt: TGCAGTGCCGACTACGACAGGGCCTATGAAGCTTTCTTT
CDR3aa: CSADYDRAYEAFF
abundance: few
d_gene: TRBD1
v_gene: TRBV20-1
j_gene: TRBJ1-1

CDR3nt: TGTGCCAGCTCACCACCGTCTAGCGGGCTTGGCGAGCAGTACTTC
CDR3aa: CASSPPSSGLGEQYF
abundance: .
d_gene: TRBD2
v_gene: TRBV18
j_gene: TRBJ2-7

CDR3nt: TGTGCCAGCAGCCAACGGGATTGGGATGAGCAGTTCTTC
CDR3aa: CASSQRDWDEQFF
abundance: .
d_gene: .
v_gene: TRBV3-1
j_gene: TRBJ2-1

CDR3nt: TGTGCCAGCAGTTCGACAGGGGGAAATTCACCCCTCCACTTT
CDR3aa: CASSSTGGNSPLHF
abundance: .
d_gene: TRBD1
v_gene: TRBV28
j_gene: TRBJ1-6

CDR3nt: TGTGCCAGCAGTCGCCGGGTGGGGCGCCTAAGCTCCTACAATGAGCAGTTCTTC
CDR3aa: CASSRRVGRLSSYNEQFF
abundance: .
d_gene: .
v_gene: TRBV28
j_gene: TRBJ2-1

CDR3nt: TGTGCCATCAGTGGGATGGGGGGCGGAGAGACCCAGTACTTC
CDR3aa: CAISGMGGGETQYF
abundance: .
d_gene: .
v_gene: TRBV10-3
j_gene: TRBJ2-5

CDR3nt: TGCAGTGCTAGCGAACTAGTCGACGAGCAGTACTTC
CDR3aa: CSASELVDEQYF
abundance: many
d_gene: .
v_gene: TRBV20-1
j_gene: TRBJ2-7

CDR3nt: TGCAGTGCTAGAGCAGCGACAGGCAATTCTGGAAACACCATATATTTT
CDR3aa: CSARAATGNSGNTIYF
abundance: .
d_gene: .
v_gene: TRBV20-1
j_gene: TRBJ1-3

CDR3nt: TGCAGTGCTAGAAGTTGGGGATTGTATGGCTACACCTTC
CDR3aa: CSARSWGLYGYTF
abundance: .
d_gene: .
v_gene: TRBV20-1
j_gene: TRBJ1-2

CDR3nt: TGTGCCAGCAGTTCCCGTAGCGGGGGGGCCTACGAGCAGTACTTC
CDR3aa: CASSSRSGGAYEQYF
abundance: .
d_gene: TRBD2
v_gene: TRBV12-3/TRBV12-4
j_gene: TRBJ2-7

CDR3nt: TGTGCCAGCAGTTTACGGGGTCAGAAAGCTTTCTTT
CDR3aa: CASSLRGQKAFF
abundance: .
d_gene: .
v_gene: TRBV12-3/TRBV12-4
j_gene: TRBJ1-1

CDR3nt: TGCGCCAGCAGCCAAGGGACTAGCGGGGGATACAATGAGCAGTTCTTC
CDR3aa: CASSQGTSGGYNEQFF
abundance: .
d_gene: TRBD2
v_gene: TRBV4-1
j_gene: TRBJ2-1

CDR3nt: TGTGCCAGCAGCTCGGGACAGGGTGATCAGCCCCAGCATTTT
CDR3aa: CASSSGQGDQPQHF
abundance: .
d_gene: TRBD1
v_gene: TRBV5-8
j_gene: TRBJ1-5

CDR3nt: TGCAGTGCTAGAAGGACAGCCTACGAGCAGTACTTC
CDR3aa: CSARRTAYEQYF
abundance: .
d_gene: .
v_gene: TRBV20-1
j_gene: TRBJ2-7

CDR3nt: TGTGCCAGCAGCGTACTGGGCTCCTACGGAGAGACCCAGTACTTC
CDR3aa: CASSVLGSYGETQYF
abundance: .
d_gene: .
v_gene: TRBV9
j_gene: TRBJ2-5

CDR3nt: TGCAGTGCTCCGGAGGACAGGGATAGGTGGAACACTGAAGCTTTCTTT
CDR3aa: CSAPEDRDRWNTEAFF
abundance: .
d_gene: TRBD1
v_gene: TRBV20-1
j_gene: TRBJ1-1

CDR3nt: TGCGCCAGCAGCCCCGGGACAGGGGGTAAAGATGATTGGGGCAAGGGCTACACCTTC
CDR3aa: CASSPGTGGKDDWGKGYTF
abundance: .
d_gene: TRBD1
v_gene: TRBV5-1
j_gene: TRBJ1-2

CDR3nt: TGCAGCGGCCTTGGACAGGGCGCCTACGAGCAGTACTTC
CDR3aa: CSGLGQGAYEQYF
abundance: .
d_gene: TRBD1
v_gene: TRBV29-1
j_gene: TRBJ2-7

CDR3nt: TGTGCCAGCAGCTTTTTGGGAAGTGGCGCCTACGAGCAGTACTTC
CDR3aa: CASSFLGSGAYEQYF
abundance: .
d_gene: .
v_gene: TRBV5-5
j_gene: TRBJ2-7

CDR3nt: TGTGCCAGCAGCCAAGATTGGGGAGGCCACCCTAGCACAGATACGCAGTATTTT
CDR3aa: CASSQDWGGHPSTDTQYF
abundance: .
d_gene: .
v_gene: TRBV3-1
j_gene: TRBJ2-3

CDR3nt: TGTGCCAGCACCTTAGGGGGGCAGGGAAGGGTGTATGGCTACACCTTC
CDR3aa: CASTLGGQGRVYGYTF
abundance: few
d_gene: .
v_gene: TRBV12-3/TRBV12-4
j_gene: TRBJ1-2

CDR3nt: TGTGCCAGCAGTCTATTGAGGGGAGTGGATGGCTACACCTTC
CDR3aa: CASSLLRGVDGYTF
abundance: once
d_gene: .
v_gene: TRBV12-3/TRBV12-4
j_gene: TRBJ1-2

CDR3nt: TGTGCCATCAGTGACCCGTACACTGAAGCTTTCTTT
CDR3aa: CAISDPYTEAFF
abundance: .
d_gene: .
v_gene: TRBV10-3
j_gene: TRBJ1-1

CDR3nt: TGTGCCAGCAGTTTAGCGCTTCCCCTCGATACGCAGTATTTT
CDR3aa: CASSLALPLDTQYF
abundance: .
d_gene: .
v_gene: TRBV12-3/TRBV12-4
j_gene: TRBJ2-3

CDR3nt: TGTGCCAGCACCGACGGTAGCCTCAATGAGCAGTTCTTC
CDR3aa: CASTDGSLNEQFF
abundance: .
d_gene: .
v_gene: TRBV25-1
j_gene: TRBJ2-1